This entry is about one T cell receptor beta chain. This sample was included in a study of CD8+CD57+ T cells in acquired aplastic anemia. Study-level information: Sorted cells (CD4+ and CD8+) yielded DNA amounts that averaged approximately 3 ug.

Germline-derived CDR1 and CDR2 are LNHDA and SQIVND (reference sequence). Trimming took off 6 bases at V and 9 bases at J, with 21 bases between the two ends. This CDR3 is built from 16 residues. Genomic DNA was employed as the template in profiling TCR beta VDJ and CDR3. TCRdb reanalysed the reads using MiXCR and keeps one entry per CDR3 protein. The sample lists tens of thousands of distinct CDR3 sequences, approximately 57% occurring once. The sequenced patients had an expansion of CD8+CD57+ cells seen by flow cytometry. The sample taken for sequencing was sorted CD4+, CD8+, or CD8+CD57+ T cells (not recorded which) from PBMCs. The clonotype comes from a human donor with aplastic anemia. The chain carries TRBV19 and TRBJ1-6; D might be TRBD1 (6 bases). CDR3 sequence (DNA): TGTGCCAGTAGCCCTCAGCGGTGGGGGGCTGGTTCACCCCTCCACTTT. Its translation: CASSPQRWGAGSPLHF.